What follows describes a single T cell receptor (beta chain). The sample comes from a study of spatial heterogeneity in lung cancer. TCRdb used MiXCR to reprocess the 5' RACE reads, holding one entry per CDR3 protein. The table lists 65,000 to 85,000 distinct CDR3 sequences, approximately 20% of them singletons. The germline V and J ends were trimmed by 1 base and 0 bases, with 13 bases remaining between them. The germline gives CDR1 SQVTM, CDR2 ANQGSEA. The CDR3 spans 16 residues. As to time point: sample taken at primary tumor resection. No cell sorting; template was whole RNA from tumor, lung tissue or PBMC.

The source was PBMCs, collected at surgery. The clonotype originates from a male donor with early-stage non-small cell lung cancer. The chain links TRBV29-1 to TRBJ1-3; D remains unclear. CDR3: CSVEGLLGNSGNTIYF. The CDR3, as DNA: TGCAGCGTTGAAGGCCTCCTGGGAAACTCTGGAAACACCATATATTTT.